This T cell receptor beta chain was captured by sequencing in a study of long-term antiretroviral therapy in people with HIV. Study-wide points: ART adherence, viral resistance and therapy changes went undocumented. With ART, diversity went up but was still lower than in transplant donor controls.

CDR1 and CDR2 (germline): MNHNY, SVGAGI (reference sequence). V was shortened by 2 bases and J by 3 bases, with 8 bases between the two germline ends. The CDR3 is made up of 13 amino acids. The libraries were made with immunoSEQ v3.0 at survey level. Each sample had sequencing targeting 40,000-50,000 T-cell genomes. Clones were read by immunoSEQ multiplex PCR, and TCRdb kept only the in-frame ones, dropping some. The sample yields tens of thousands of clones, roughly 96% seen once. Every participant gave one or more pre-ART and two or more post-ART PBMC samples. As concerns this clone: As yet, its antigen is unknown.

The TCR comes from a man in his thirties or forties with HIV. Sequencing used unsorted PBMCs, obtained more than 6 years after starting antiretroviral therapy. V gene TRBV6-6 combines with J gene TRBJ2-7; TRBD1 is a possible D gene (6 bases). The CDR3 coding sequence is TGTGCCAGCAGTTACGGGACACACTACGAGCAGTACTTC. Its protein product is CASSYGTHYEQYF.